Each of the 29 T cell receptor beta chains below was sequenced from the same sample in a study of technical replicates of blood from several donors. Libraries were prepared by immunoSEQ multiplex PCR; TCRdb keeps only in-frame clonotypes and omits some of them. The data contain about 84,000 clones, more than 95% of them singletons. Sequencing was performed on T cells isolated from PBMCs. The source is a human donor in good health.

Here the CDR3 reads CASSQDIEFRGTEAFF. The CDR3 coding sequence is TGTGCCAGCAGCCAAGATATCGAATTTAGAGGCACTGAAGCTTTCTTT. The chain employs TRBV4-2 and TRBJ1-1; the D is unclear. The length of the CDR3 is 16 residues. The ends were cut back, 0 bases at V and 4 bases at J, with 15 bases in the middle. From germline, CDR1 is LGHNA and CDR2 YNFKEQ.

J is TRBJ1-2 and V is TRBV19; possibly TRBD1 for D (6 bases). The V gene's germline CDR1 is LNHDA and CDR2 SQIVND (reference sequence). The CDR3 has 14 residues. V lost 10 bases to trimming and J lost 2 bases, with 17 bases between them. The CDR3 spells CATTRQARNYGYTF. CDR3 coding DNA: TGTGCCACAACGAGACAGGCGCGCAACTATGGCTACACCTTC.

The genes are TRBV9 and TRBJ2-3, with 7 bases fitting TRBD1. This CDR3 region has 13 residues. With V trimmed by 4 bases and J by 8 bases, 7 bases remained unmatched. The germline gives CDR1 SGDLS, CDR2 YYNGEE. Here the CDR3 reads CASSSGQAPTQYF. CDR3 coding DNA: TGTGCCAGCAGCTCTGGACAGGCCCCTACGCAGTATTTT. Complete variable domain (other parts from reference TRBV9 and TRBJ2-3): DSGVTQTPKHLITATGQRVTLRCSPRSGDLSVYWYQQSLDQGLQFLIQYYNGEERAKGNILERFSAQQFPDLHSELNLSSLELGDSALYFCASSSGQAPTQYFGPGTRLTVL.

The chain joins TRBV28 to TRBJ1-1; no clear D. Trimming cost V 5 bases and J 7 bases, with 11 bases left between them. The CDR3 contains 12 residues. Germline assignment: CDR1 MDHEN and CDR2 SYDVKM. The CDR3 spells CASSRVLNEAFF. The CDR3 nucleotides are TGTGCCAGCAGTCGGGTGTTAAATGAAGCTTTCTTT.

J is TRBJ2-2 and V is TRBV6-4; tentative D call: TRBD2 (6 bases). V lost 3 bases and J lost 2, with 10 bases in between. Germline loops: CDR1 MRHNA, CDR2 SNTAGT. This CDR3 region has 15 residues. For the CDR3, the DNA is TGTGCCAGCAGTGAGGCGGGGTATAACACCGGGGAGCTGTTTTTT. Its protein product is CASSEAGYNTGELFF.

This clone was observed a single time. The chain employs TRBV18 and TRBJ2-5, with D possibly TRBD2 on 5 matching bases. The CDR3 totals 14 residues. V dropped 1 base and J dropped 3 bases, with 9 bases sitting between them. CDR1 is KGHSH and CDR2 is LQKENI in the germline V gene. DNA for the CDR3: TGTGCCAGCTCACCACAAGACGGGAAAGAGACCCAGTACTTC. It translates to CASSPQDGKETQYF.

This chain connects TRBV6-1 to TRBJ2-2; 7 bases agree with TRBD2. V lost 6 bases, J lost 0 bases, and 4 bases stayed unmatched. The V gene's germline CDR1 is MNHNS and CDR2 SASEGT. This CDR3 spans 15 amino acids. The CDR3 here is CASRTGTTNTGELFF. The DNA of the CDR3 is TGTGCCAGCAGAACCGGGACTACGAACACCGGGGAGCTGTTTTTT.

J is TRBJ1-4 and V is TRBV5-1, with 7 positions matching TRBD1. The germline CDR1 and CDR2 sequences are SGHRS and YFSETQ. The CDR3 is made up of 18 amino acids. V lost 2 bases and J lost 7; bases outside the gene matches: 17. As DNA, the CDR3 is TGCGCCAGCAGCTTCTACCCCCCTAACAGGGGTCAAAGTGAAAAACTGTTTTTT. It codes for CASSFYPPNRGQSEKLFF.

The chain uses TRBV21-1 and TRBJ1-5. TRBV21-1 is reported as a pseudogene. The CDR3 sequence is 16 residues long. The CDR3 sequence: CASSKPGVEGNQPQHF. For the CDR3, the DNA is TGTGCCAGCAGCAAACCCGGGGTTGAAGGCAATCAGCCCCAGCATTTT.

The chain couples TRBV19 to TRBJ1-3; D uncertain. The CDR3 totals 13 residues. The V end lost 3 bases, the J end lost 0 bases, and 3 bases lay between the germline ends. The V gene's germline CDR1 is LNHDA and CDR2 SQIVND (reference sequence). The CDR3 nucleotides are TGTGCCAGTAGTATTAACTCTGGAAACACCATATATTTT. Translation gives CASSINSGNTIYF. Full variable domain (outside the CDR3, taken from reference TRBV19 and TRBJ1-3): DGGITQSPKYLFRKEGQNVTLSCEQNLNHDAMYWYRQDPGQGLRLIYYSQIVNDFQKGDIAEGYSVSREKKESFPLTVTSAQKNPTAFYLCASSINSGNTIYFGEGSWLTVV.

The genes are TRBV11-3 and TRBJ2-1, with D unresolved. V gave up 5 bases and J gave up 7 bases, with 12 bases separating them. From germline, CDR1 is SGHNT and CDR2 YENEEA. The CDR3 consists of 13 residues. CDR3 sequence: CASSPPNVNEQFF. The CDR3 DNA sequence: TGTGCCAGCAGCCCGCCTAACGTAAATGAGCAGTTCTTC. The whole variable domain, remainder taken from reference TRBV11-3 and TRBJ2-1, is EAGVVQSPRYKIIEKKQPVAFWCNPISGHNTLYWYLQNLGQGPELLIRYENEEAVDDSQLPKDRFSAERLKGVDSTLKIQPAELGDSAVYLCASSPPNVNEQFFGPGTRLTVL.

The J gene is TRBJ2-3, the V gene TRBV4-1, with D possibly TRBD2 on 6 matching bases. The germline CDR1 and CDR2 sequences are MGHRA and YSYEKL. V lost 0 bases, J lost 1 base, and 8 bases lay in between. The CDR3 contains 15 residues. The CDR3 region is CASSQEASGTDTQYF. Here the CDR3 DNA reads TGCGCCAGCAGCCAAGAGGCTAGCGGCACAGATACGCAGTATTTT.

V usage is TRBV9 and J usage is TRBJ2-3; 8 nucleotides line up with TRBD1. There are 15 residues in the CDR3. Per the germline V gene, CDR1 is SGDLS and CDR2 is YYNGEE. The J segment lost 1 base and the V segment lost 6 bases, leaving 7 bases of the junction unmatched. The CDR3 spells CASNPPGQGTDTQYF. CDR3 DNA sequence: TGTGCCAGCAATCCCCCGGGACAGGGCACAGATACGCAGTATTTT.

The chain recombines TRBV10-3 with TRBJ1-1, with 7 bases lining up with TRBD1. Per the germline V gene, CDR1 is ENHRY and CDR2 is SYGVKD. The CDR3 contains 13 residues. Losses at the gene ends were 11 bases for V and 0 bases for J; bases not matched to a gene: 6. The CDR3 loop reads CAGRQGMNTEAFF. DNA of the CDR3: TGTGCCGGAAGACAGGGCATGAACACTGAAGCTTTCTTT.

This clone has a single count. The chain uses TRBV7-6 and TRBJ2-5, with D hard to call. V gave up 1 base and J gave up 5 bases, with 8 bases separating them. CDR3 length: 13 residues. Germline V gene lookup returns CDR1 SGHVS and CDR2 FNYEAQ. The CDR3 sequence is CASSLELGETQYF. The CDR3 DNA reads TGTGCCAGCAGCTTAGAGCTCGGGGAGACCCAGTACTTC.

This clone occurred once. The chain uses TRBV7-6 and TRBJ2-1; 9 nucleotides match TRBD2. Germline V gene lookup returns CDR1 SGHVS and CDR2 FNYEAQ. The CDR3 is 16 residues long. V shed 5 bases, J shed 7 bases, and the junction held 12 bases outside the gene matches. The CDR3 DNA reads as TGTGCCAGCAGCCCGGGGGGCGGGAGGGCTTGGAATGAGCAGTTCTTC. Protein: CASSPGGGRAWNEQFF. The full variable domain, in which reference TRBV7-6 and TRBJ2-1 provide the parts outside the CDR3, is GAGVSQSPRYKVTKRGQDVALRCDPISGHVSLYWYRQALGQGPEFLTYFNYEAQQDKSGLPNDRFSAERPEGSISTLTIQRTEQRDSAMYRCASSPGGGRAWNEQFFGPGTRLTVL.

The rearrangement joins TRBV5-1 to TRBJ2-7, with a weak D call TRBD1 (6 bases). In germline, CDR1 is SGHRS, CDR2 YFSETQ. This CDR3 comprises 14 residues. V was pared by 0 bases and J by 2 bases, with 9 bases between. CDR3 coding DNA: TGCGCCAGCAGCTTGGCAGGGGCCCCCTACGAGCAGTACTTC. This translates into CASSLAGAPYEQYF. Combining the CDR3 with reference TRBV5-1 and TRBJ2-7 gives the whole variable domain KAGVTQTPRYLIKTRGQQVTLSCSPISGHRSVSWYQQTPGQGLQFLFEYFSETQRNKGNFPGRFSGRQFSNSRSEMNVSTLELGDSALYLCASSLAGAPYEQYFGPGTRLTVT.

In its sample, this clone was seen once. V gene TRBV9 combines with J gene TRBJ2-2, with D uncertain. The ends were cut back, 0 bases at V and 1 base at J, with 4 bases in the middle. Germline V lookup: CDR1 SGDLS, CDR2 YYNGEE. The CDR3 runs to 14 residues. CDR3 sequence (DNA): TGTGCCAGCAGCGTAGGCGGGAACACCGGGGAGCTGTTTTTT. It encodes CASSVGGNTGELFF. Full variable domain (missing parts from reference TRBV9 and TRBJ2-2): DSGVTQTPKHLITATGQRVTLRCSPRSGDLSVYWYQQSLDQGLQFLIQYYNGEERAKGNILERFSAQQFPDLHSELNLSSLELGDSALYFCASSVGGNTGELFFGEGSRLTVL.

The rearrangement links TRBV27 to TRBJ1-5; unclear D gene. Germline-derived CDR1 and CDR2 are MNHEY and SMNVEV (reference sequence). Trimming removed 6 bases at V and 2 bases at J, with 8 bases between. The CDR3 contains 13 residues. The CDR3 is CASRHSGNQPQHF. CDR3 in DNA: TGTGCCAGCAGACACAGTGGCAATCAGCCCCAGCATTTT.

The gene calls are TRBV13 and TRBJ1-2; D unresolved. Trimming pared 1 base from V and 8 bases from J, leaving 20 bases between. Germline CDR1 and CDR2: PRHDT and FYEKMQ (reference sequence). This CDR3 is 16 amino acids long. The CDR3 DNA sequence: TGTGCCAGCAGCTTAGAAAAGTCGTTGAGGCACCTGGGCTACACCTTC. Amino acids: CASSLEKSLRHLGYTF.

This clone has a single count. The gene calls are TRBV12-5 and TRBJ2-1, with D possibly being TRBD2 (5 bases). In germline, CDR1 is LGHNT, CDR2 FRNRAP. Trimming pared 7 bases from V and 2 bases from J, leaving 18 bases between. The CDR3 extends over 16 amino acids. CDR3 DNA sequence: TGTGCTAGTGCGCTAGCCCTCCTTTCCACCTACAATGAGCAGTTCTTC. Its protein product is CASALALLSTYNEQFF.

The gene calls are TRBV4-1 and TRBJ2-7; possibly TRBD2 for D (5 bases). V was pared by 5 bases and J by 7 bases, with 27 bases between. This CDR3 comprises 17 residues. Germline V CDR1 and CDR2: MGHRA, YSYEKL. The CDR3 sequence: CASSFLSASAAKGEQYF. Here the CDR3 DNA reads TGCGCCAGCAGCTTCCTGTCCGCGTCAGCGGCCAAAGGGGAGCAGTACTTC.

The rearrangement joins TRBV4-1 to TRBJ2-7, with 12 bases fitting TRBD2. CDR3 length: 15 residues. Germline V lookup: CDR1 MGHRA, CDR2 YSYEKL. With 4 bases clipped from V and 6 bases from J, the junction kept 7 bases outside the gene matches. For the CDR3, the DNA is TGCGCCAGCAGCCGGACTAGCGGGATTGTCGGCGAGCAGTACTTC. Its translation: CASSRTSGIVGEQYF.

V and J are TRBV7-8 and TRBJ2-5; maybe TRBD1 (6 bases). Germline lookup yields CDR1 SGHVS and CDR2 FQNEAQ. The CDR3 is 15 residues long. The ends were cut back, 2 bases at V and 4 bases at J, with 14 bases in the middle. CDR3 region: CASSLQGYIVETQYF. CDR3 DNA sequence: TGTGCCAGCAGCTTACAGGGGTATATTGTAGAGACCCAGTACTTC.

The chain links TRBV9 to TRBJ1-3; D is undetermined. Germline V lookup: CDR1 SGDLS, CDR2 YYNGEE. The CDR3 runs 17 residues. V was pared by 1 base and J by 1 base, with 15 bases between. The CDR3, as DNA: TGTGCCAGCAGCGTAAAAGGAGGATGGGATTCTGGAAACACCATATATTTT. Its protein is CASSVKGGWDSGNTIYF.

The V and J genes are TRBV7-9 and TRBJ2-7; D possibly corresponds to TRBD1 (5 bases). In germline, CDR1 is SEHNR, CDR2 FQNEAQ (reference sequence). The CDR3 sequence is 12 residues long. V lost 2 bases and J lost 4, with 6 bases in between. The CDR3 DNA reads as TGTGCCAGCAGCTTAAGGGGATACGAGCAGTACTTC. Amino acids: CASSLRGYEQYF.

This chain connects TRBV9 to TRBJ2-1; no firm D call. Germline loops: CDR1 SGDLS, CDR2 YYNGEE. This CDR3 comprises 13 residues. The V and J ends lost 3 bases and 9 bases respectively, with 13 bases between them. The CDR3 DNA sequence: TGTGCCAGCAGCGCCTCGCTCCCGGGTGAGCAGTTCTTC. Amino acid sequence: CASSASLPGEQFF.

On this clone itself: Different DNA sequences within this sample yield the same CDR3. The rearrangement links TRBV4-1 to TRBJ2-2, with 7 bases that match TRBD2. Germline CDR1 MGHRA, CDR2 YSYEKL. The CDR3 loop spans 14 amino acids. After removal of 4 bases from V and 4 bases from J, the junction contained 3 bases not matched to a gene. The CDR3 DNA sequence: TGCGCCAGCAGCCCTTTAGCGGGCACCGGGGAGCTGTTTTTT. Its protein product is CASSPLAGTGELFF.

This sequence joins TRBV13 and TRBJ2-5, with D perhaps matching TRBD2 (6 bases). Germline V gives CDR1 PRHDT, CDR2 FYEKMQ (reference sequence). The CDR3 is 13 amino acids. V was pared by 5 bases and J by 3 bases, with 10 bases between. CDR3 nucleotides: TGTGCCAGCAGCCTGTGGAGGGAAGAGACCCAGTACTTC. This sequence encodes CASSLWREETQYF.